This T cell receptor (beta chain) was recovered during a study of OX40 agonist ivuxolimab in advanced cancers. Study findings and constraints: It was not determined which antigens were specifically recognized by the peripheral T cells that had undergone clonal expansion. People who partly responded at 0.1-3.0 mg/kg had some of the least clonal expansion seen. Relative to CD4+, CD8+ T cells held more expanded clones on average. Dose levels from 0.1 to 3.0 mg/kg saw CD4+ and CD8+ blood T cells expand clonally by week 6.

With regard to this clone: Its antigen is unknown.

Sequencing used immunoSEQ multiplex PCR; TCRdb keeps in-frame clones, though not all of them. The repertoire includes around 24,000 clones, about four fifths of them detected once, and about 30% sits in the top ten. The receptor was derived from an adult with an advanced solid tumor such as melanoma, head and neck, liver or kidney cancer. Sample: CD4+ or CD8+ T cells sorted from blood, taken in a trial of the OX40 agonist ivuxolimab.

The CDR3 reads CASSLDGGHEQYF. The CDR3 DNA is TGTGCCAGCAGCTTGGATGGAGGGCACGAGCAGTACTTC. V usage is TRBV7-9 and J usage is TRBJ2-7; maybe TRBD2 (6 bases). Trimming cost V 3 bases and J 5 bases, with 11 bases left between them. The CDR3 length is 13 residues. In germline, CDR1 is SEHNR, CDR2 FQNEAQ (reference sequence).